This T cell receptor beta chain is from a study of T cell responses to AZD1222 COVID-19 vaccine. The V gene's germline CDR1 is MGHRA and CDR2 YSYEKL. Trimming left V 3 bases short and J 1 base short, with 12 bases between. The CDR3 totals 15 residues. Second doses at about 4 or about 12 weeks were pooled. Measured with immunoSEQ multiplex PCR; TCRdb has only the in-frame clones, and not every one. The table shows 130,000 to 150,000 clones, with approximately 91% occurring only once. This sequence was found in an adult who received the AZD1222 COVID-19 vaccine. This chain uses TRBV4-1 with TRBJ1-1; D is undetermined. Sequenced material: peripheral blood, taken 28 days after the second AZD1222 dose. CDR3 coding DNA: TGCGCCAGCAGCCACCGGGATTTGGGGAACACTGAAGCTTTCTTT. Its translation is CASSHRDLGNTEAFF.